This is a list of T cell receptor beta chains from one sample in a study. TCRdb fed the 5' RACE reads into MiXCR, producing one record per CDR3 protein. Of around 50,000 distinct CDR3 sequences in the sample, 26% are singletons; the top ten hold under 2.5%. Sequences were obtained from tumor-infiltrating Tregs sorted from the breast tumor. The receptor source for this set is a female donor with breast cancer. CDR3s leave out the opening cysteine and the closing phenylalanine or tryptophan.

v_call cdr3_aa
TRBV10-2 ASRRQEDLNKVF
TRBV18 ASSPTMNTEAF
TRBV7-8 ASSGTGTGNTEAF
TRBV5-1 ASSQRTETATLH
TRBV6-1 ASSDWQNYGYT
TRBV7-2 ASSLSRDQPQH
TRBV6-2/TRBV6-3 ASSPDGPVRERY
TRBV20-1 SPQLGLRTDTQY
TRBV9 ASSDPIYGNEPYEQY
TRBV24-1 ATSVRSYNEQF
TRBV20-1 SANDVNYGYT
TRBV4-1 ASSQDSVTRGPPYEQY
TRBV7-3 ASSLRGVEGATDTQY
TRBV5-1 ASSITTASSYNEQF